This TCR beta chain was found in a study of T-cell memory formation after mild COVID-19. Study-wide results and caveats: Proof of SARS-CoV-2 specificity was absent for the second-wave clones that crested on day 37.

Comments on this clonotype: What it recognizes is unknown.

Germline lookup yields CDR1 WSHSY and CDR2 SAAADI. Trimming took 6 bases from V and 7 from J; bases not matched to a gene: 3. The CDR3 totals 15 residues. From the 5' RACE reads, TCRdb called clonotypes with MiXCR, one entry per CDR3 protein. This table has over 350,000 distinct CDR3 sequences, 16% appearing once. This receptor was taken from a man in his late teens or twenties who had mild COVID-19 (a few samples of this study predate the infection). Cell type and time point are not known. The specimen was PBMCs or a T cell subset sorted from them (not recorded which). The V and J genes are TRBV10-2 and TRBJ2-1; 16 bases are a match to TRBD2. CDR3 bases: TGCGCCAGCAGGGGACTAGCGGGGGGGCAGAATGAGCAGTTCTTC. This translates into CASRGLAGGQNEQFF.